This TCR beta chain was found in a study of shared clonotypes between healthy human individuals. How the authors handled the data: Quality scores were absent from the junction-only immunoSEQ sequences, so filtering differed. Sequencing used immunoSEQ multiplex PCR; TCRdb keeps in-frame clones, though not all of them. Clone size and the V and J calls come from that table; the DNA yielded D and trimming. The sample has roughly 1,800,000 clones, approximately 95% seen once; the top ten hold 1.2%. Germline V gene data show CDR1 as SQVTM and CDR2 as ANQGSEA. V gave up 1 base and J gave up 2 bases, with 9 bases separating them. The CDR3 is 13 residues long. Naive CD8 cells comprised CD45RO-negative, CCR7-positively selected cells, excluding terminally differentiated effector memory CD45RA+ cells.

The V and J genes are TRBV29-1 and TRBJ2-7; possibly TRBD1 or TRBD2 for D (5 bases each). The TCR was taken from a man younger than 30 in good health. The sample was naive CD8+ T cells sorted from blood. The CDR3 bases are TGCAGCGTTGAAGGGGGGTCGGCCTACGAGCAGTACTTC. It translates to CSVEGGSAYEQYF.